This TCR beta chain was recovered during a study of T cells after yellow fever vaccination. Study as a whole: Fractions containing few cells were prepared with SMART-Seq v4 Ultra Low Input. Findings of the study overall: The study found a weaker secondary response that peaked faster, day 5 versus 15. From the bulk population, abundant clonotypes could contaminate and appear within FACS-sorted repertoires.

About this clonotype: The antigen remains unidentified.

Trimming pared 1 base from V and 5 bases from J, leaving 9 bases between. The CDR3 is made up of 14 amino acids. Germline assignment: CDR1 SGHTA and CDR2 FQGNSA. Universal primer sites and UMIs were introduced during 5'RACE template-switching synthesis of TCR cDNA. From the 5' RACE reads, TCRdb called clonotypes with MiXCR, one entry per CDR3 protein. Of nearly 550,000 distinct CDR3 sequences in the sample, about 19% were seen once. The material was PBMCs, obtained 15 days after the yellow fever booster vaccination. The TCR was taken from a man under 40 who received the YFV17D yellow fever vaccine. The chain recombines TRBV7-2 with TRBJ2-1; no firm D call. Here the CDR3 reads CASSLDLPNNEQFF. CDR3 coding DNA: TGTGCCAGCAGCTTAGATTTGCCGAACAATGAGCAGTTCTTC.